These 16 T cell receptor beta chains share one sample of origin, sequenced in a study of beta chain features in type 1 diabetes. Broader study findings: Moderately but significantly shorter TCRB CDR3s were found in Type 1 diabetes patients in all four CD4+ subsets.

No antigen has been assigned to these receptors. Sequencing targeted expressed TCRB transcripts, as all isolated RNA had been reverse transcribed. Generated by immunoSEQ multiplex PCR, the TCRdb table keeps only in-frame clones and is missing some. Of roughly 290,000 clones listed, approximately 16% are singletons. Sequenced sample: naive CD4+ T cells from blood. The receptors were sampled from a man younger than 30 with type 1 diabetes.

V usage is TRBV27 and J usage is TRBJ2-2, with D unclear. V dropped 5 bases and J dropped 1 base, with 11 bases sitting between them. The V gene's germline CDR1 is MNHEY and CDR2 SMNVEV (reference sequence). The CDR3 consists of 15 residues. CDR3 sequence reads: CASSSPTRNTGELFF. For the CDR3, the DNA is TGTGCCAGCAGTAGTCCCACGCGGAACACCGGGGAGCTGTTTTTT.

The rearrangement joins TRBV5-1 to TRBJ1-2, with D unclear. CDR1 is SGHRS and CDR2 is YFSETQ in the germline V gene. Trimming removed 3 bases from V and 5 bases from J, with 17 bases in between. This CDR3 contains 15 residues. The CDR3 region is CASSWTTEGGYGYTF. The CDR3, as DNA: TGCGCCAGCAGCTGGACCACCGAGGGAGGGTATGGCTACACCTTC.

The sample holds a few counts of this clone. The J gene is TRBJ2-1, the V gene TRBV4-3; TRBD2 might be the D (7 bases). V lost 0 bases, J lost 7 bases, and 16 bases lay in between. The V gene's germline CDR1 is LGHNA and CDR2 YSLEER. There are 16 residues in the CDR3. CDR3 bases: TGCGCCAGCAGCCAAGATCGGTCGGGGGGCGGGAATGAGCAGTTCTTC. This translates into CASSQDRSGGGNEQFF.

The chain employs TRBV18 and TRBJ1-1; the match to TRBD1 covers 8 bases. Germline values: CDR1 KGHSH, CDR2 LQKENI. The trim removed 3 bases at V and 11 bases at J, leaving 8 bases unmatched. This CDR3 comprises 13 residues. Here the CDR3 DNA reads TGTGCCAGCTCACCGCGCCAGGGGGCAGGCGCTTTCTTT. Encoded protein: CASSPRQGAGAFF.

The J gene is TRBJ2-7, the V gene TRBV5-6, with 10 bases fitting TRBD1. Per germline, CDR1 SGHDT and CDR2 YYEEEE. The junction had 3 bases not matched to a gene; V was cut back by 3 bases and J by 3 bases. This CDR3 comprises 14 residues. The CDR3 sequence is CASSYRDRGYEQYF. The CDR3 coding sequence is TGTGCCAGCAGCTACCGGGACAGGGGCTACGAGCAGTACTTC.

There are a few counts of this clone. CDR3 nucleotides: TGTGCCAGTAGGGACAGGGGGCGGGATGAGCAGTTCTTC. Protein: CASRDRGRDEQFF. The chain links TRBV19 to TRBJ2-1, with 11 bases identical to TRBD1. This CDR3 comprises 13 residues. Germline trimming cut 6 bases from V and 8 bases from J; bases unmatched to any gene: 3. Germline CDR1 is LNHDA and CDR2 is SQIVND (reference sequence).

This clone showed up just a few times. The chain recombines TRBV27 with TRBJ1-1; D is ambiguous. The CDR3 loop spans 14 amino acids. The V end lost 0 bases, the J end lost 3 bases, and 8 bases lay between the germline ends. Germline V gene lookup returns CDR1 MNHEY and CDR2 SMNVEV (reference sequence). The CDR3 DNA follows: TGTGCCAGCAGTTTATCGAGCGGATACACTGAAGCTTTCTTT. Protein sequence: CASSLSSGYTEAFF.

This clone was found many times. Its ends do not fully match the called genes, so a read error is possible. CDR3: CASSQRSRYEQFF. Written as DNA, the CDR3 is TGCGCCAGTAGTCAACGGTCCCGTTATGAGCAGTTCTTC. The V gene is TRBV23-1, the J gene TRBJ2-1, with no clear D. TRBV23-1 is marked as an open reading frame, function uncertain. The CDR3 totals 13 residues.

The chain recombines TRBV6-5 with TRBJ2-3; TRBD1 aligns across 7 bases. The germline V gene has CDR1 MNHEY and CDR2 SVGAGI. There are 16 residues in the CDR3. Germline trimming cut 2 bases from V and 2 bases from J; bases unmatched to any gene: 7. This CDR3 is CASSYQGQAYTDTQYF. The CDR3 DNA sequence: TGTGCCAGCAGTTACCAAGGACAGGCTTACACAGATACGCAGTATTTT.

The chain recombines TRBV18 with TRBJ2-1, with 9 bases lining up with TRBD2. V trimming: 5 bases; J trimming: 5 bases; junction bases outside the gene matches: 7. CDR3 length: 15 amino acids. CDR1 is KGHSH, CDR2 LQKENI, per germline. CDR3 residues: CASSSRTSAHNEQFF. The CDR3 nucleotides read TGTGCCAGCTCATCTCGGACTAGCGCCCACAATGAGCAGTTCTTC.

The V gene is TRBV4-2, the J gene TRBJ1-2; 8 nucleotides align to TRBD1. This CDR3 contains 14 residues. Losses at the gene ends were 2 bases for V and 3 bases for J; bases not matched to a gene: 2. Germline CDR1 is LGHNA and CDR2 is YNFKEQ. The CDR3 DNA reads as TGTGCCAGCAGCCAACGGACAGGGTACTATGGCTACACCTTC. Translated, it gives CASSQRTGYYGYTF.

CDR3 nucleotides: TGTGCCAGCAGTAACACTCCTGGACAGGGGGTAGAATACGAGCAGTACTTC. Its protein product is CASSNTPGQGVEYEQYF. The chain couples TRBV25-1 to TRBJ2-7; 10 bases agree with TRBD1. The CDR3 spans 17 residues. V lost 5 bases to trimming and J lost 4 bases; unmatched junction nucleotides: 14. Germline V gene lookup returns CDR1 MGHDK and CDR2 SYGVNS.

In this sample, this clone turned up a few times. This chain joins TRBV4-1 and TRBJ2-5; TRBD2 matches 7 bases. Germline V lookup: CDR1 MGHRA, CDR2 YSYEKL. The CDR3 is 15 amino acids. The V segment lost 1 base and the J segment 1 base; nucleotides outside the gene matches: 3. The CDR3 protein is CASSQAGGTQETQYF. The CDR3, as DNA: TGCGCCAGCAGCCAAGCGGGGGGTACCCAAGAGACCCAGTACTTC.

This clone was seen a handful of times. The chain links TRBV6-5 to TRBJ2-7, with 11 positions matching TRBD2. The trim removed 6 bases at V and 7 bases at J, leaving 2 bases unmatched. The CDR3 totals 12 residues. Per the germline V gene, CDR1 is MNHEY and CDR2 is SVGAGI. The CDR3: CASRGLAEEQYF. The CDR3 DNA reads TGTGCCAGCAGGGGACTAGCGGAAGAGCAGTACTTC.

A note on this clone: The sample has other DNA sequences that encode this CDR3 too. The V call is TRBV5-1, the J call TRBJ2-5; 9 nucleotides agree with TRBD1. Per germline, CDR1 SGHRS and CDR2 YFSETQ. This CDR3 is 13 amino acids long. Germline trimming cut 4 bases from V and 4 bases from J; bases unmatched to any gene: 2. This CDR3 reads CASSTGGGETQYF. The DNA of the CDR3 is TGCGCCAGCAGCACAGGGGGCGGAGAGACCCAGTACTTC.

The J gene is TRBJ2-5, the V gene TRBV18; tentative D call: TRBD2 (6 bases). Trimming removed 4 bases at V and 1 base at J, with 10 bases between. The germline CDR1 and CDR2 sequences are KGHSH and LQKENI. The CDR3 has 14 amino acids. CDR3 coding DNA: TGTGCCAGCTCACGCGGGACGGCCCAAGAGACCCAGTACTTC. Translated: CASSRGTAQETQYF.